This T cell receptor (beta chain) was sequenced for a study of patients and donors after allogeneic stem cell transplantation. TCRdb fed the RT-PCR reads into MiXCR, producing one record per CDR3 protein. There are 900,000 to 1,000,000 distinct CDR3 sequences in the sample; roughly 18% occur only once, and 5% to 6.5% lies in the top ten. Germline CDR1 reads LGHDT; CDR2 reads YNNKEL (reference sequence). The CDR3 is 16 amino acids. V was pared by 5 bases and J by 3 bases, with 8 bases of the junction left unmatched. The TCR originated in a human donor who was either an allogeneic HSCT recipient or a stem cell or donor lymphocyte infusion donor (not recorded which). It is not recorded whose cells these are; they may come from a transplant donor. Material: blood, either unsorted or a sorted T cell fraction (not recorded which). The chain employs TRBV3-1 and TRBJ1-1, with 11 bases matching TRBD1. CDR3: CASSYKDRGPHTEAFF. CDR3 bases: TGTGCCAGCAGCTACAAGGACAGGGGGCCACACACTGAAGCTTTCTTT. The complete variable domain, with remaining parts taken from reference TRBV3-1 and TRBJ1-1, reads DTAVSQTPKYLVTQMGNDKSIKCEQNLGHDTMYWYKQDSKKFLKIMFSYNNKELIINETVPNRFSPKSPDKAHLNLHINSLELGDSAVYFCASSYKDRGPHTEAFFGQGTRLTVV.